Shown below are 25 T cell receptor beta chains from a single sample sequenced in a study of early T cells in non-severe SARS-CoV-2 infection. TCRdb analysed the 5' RACE reads with MiXCR anew, one entry per CDR3 protein. Here the sample spans about 43,000 distinct CDR3 sequences, about a tenth being singletons. Sequencing was carried out using whole blood. Receptors were obtained from an adult who was a healthcare worker with PCR-confirmed SARS-CoV-2 infection or an uninfected control (not recorded which).

This clonotype showed up just a few times. The chain links TRBV20-1 to TRBJ2-3, with 12 bases fitting TRBD2. The trim removed 6 bases at V and 5 bases at J, leaving 6 bases unmatched. The CDR3 runs to 14 residues. CDR1 and CDR2 (germline): DFQATT, SNEGSKA (reference sequence). The CDR3 spells CSAWTSGVGDTQYF. In nucleotides, the CDR3 is TGCAGTGCCTGGACTAGCGGGGTTGGAGATACGCAGTATTTT.

The chain joins TRBV7-3 to TRBJ2-3, with 11 positions matching TRBD1. J gave up 5 bases and V 4 bases, and 8 bases lay outside the gene matches. The CDR3 has 16 amino acids. Per the germline V gene, CDR1 is SGHTA and CDR2 is FQGTGA. The CDR3 nucleotides read TGTGCCAGCAGCTACCCCGGACAGGGGGCTGAAGATACGCAGTATTTT. Protein: CASSYPGQGAEDTQYF. The full variable domain, in which reference TRBV7-3 and TRBJ2-3 provide the parts outside the CDR3, is GAGVSQTPSNKVTEKGKYVELRCDPISGHTALYWYRQSLGQGPEFLIYFQGTGAADDSGLPNDRFFAVRPEGSVSTLKIQRTERGDSAVYLCASSYPGQGAEDTQYFGPGTRLTVL.

This chain uses TRBV7-6 with TRBJ2-3; 9 bases line up with TRBD1. The CDR3 runs to 15 residues. The germline CDR1 and CDR2 sequences are SGHVS and FNYEAQ. With V trimmed by 4 bases and J by 3 bases, 5 bases remained unmatched. As DNA, the CDR3 is TGTGCCAGCAGCTCGGGACAGGGCAGGACAGATACGCAGTATTTT. Encoded protein: CASSSGQGRTDTQYF.

This clonotype was counted a few times. The rearrangement links TRBV7-2 to TRBJ2-3; the match to TRBD2 covers 13 bases. Germline lookup yields CDR1 SGHTA and CDR2 FQGNSA. This CDR3 contains 17 residues. V was pared by 3 bases and J by 2 bases, with 5 bases of the junction left unmatched. Here the CDR3 reads CASSFPTSGGPTDTQYF. In DNA, the CDR3 is TGTGCCAGCAGCTTTCCGACTAGCGGGGGGCCCACAGATACGCAGTATTTT.

This clonotype has more than one count but fewer than ten. The gene calls are TRBV7-2 and TRBJ2-7; D possibly matches TRBD1 or TRBD2 (5 bases each). V was clipped by 5 bases and J by 0 bases, with 17 bases between them. The germline gives CDR1 SGHTA, CDR2 FQGNSA. The CDR3 length is 16 residues. Here the CDR3 reads CASSPEGRRSSYEQYF. CDR3 bases: TGTGCCAGCAGCCCAGAGGGGCGCAGGAGCTCCTACGAGCAGTACTTC.

V and J are TRBV6-2 or TRBV6-3 and TRBJ1-5; D gene ambiguous. The CDR3 consists of 14 residues. Germline loops: CDR1 MNHEY, CDR2 SVGEGT. V was clipped by 7 bases and J by 2 bases, with 12 bases between them. CDR3 protein: CASNNEGGNQPQHF. The CDR3 DNA reads TGTGCCAGCAATAATGAGGGAGGCAATCAGCCCCAGCATTTT.

CDR3 protein: CASSTSGETQYF. The CDR3 region has the DNA TGTGCCAGCAGTACGTCCGGGGAGACCCAGTACTTC. V gene TRBV6-1 combines with J gene TRBJ2-5; D not certain. V dropped 5 bases and J dropped 5 bases, with 9 bases sitting between them. CDR1 and CDR2 (germline): MNHNS, SASEGT. CDR3 length equals 12 residues.

The J gene is TRBJ2-4, the V gene TRBV19, with D uncertain. V was cut by 4 bases and J by 0 bases, with 13 bases left in between. The CDR3 spans 16 residues. Looked up from germline, CDR1 is LNHDA and CDR2 is SQIVND (reference sequence). CDR3 in amino acids: CASSKASTLAKNIQYF. The CDR3 DNA reads TGTGCCAGTAGTAAAGCCTCGACACTAGCCAAAAACATTCAGTACTTC. The entire variable domain, with the rest obtained from reference TRBV19 and TRBJ2-4, is as follows: DGGITQSPKYLFRKEGQNVTLSCEQNLNHDAMYWYRQDPGQGLRLIYYSQIVNDFQKGDIAEGYSVSREKKESFPLTVTSAQKNPTAFYLCASSKASTLAKNIQYFGAGTRLSVL.

The V call is TRBV6-5, the J call TRBJ2-3; D not resolved. This CDR3 has 13 residues. With 6 bases removed from V and 5 bases from J, the gap between germline ends came to 12 bases. CDR1 is MNHEY, CDR2 SVGAGI, per germline. Here the CDR3 DNA reads TGTGCCAGCAGCCCCTCAAGAAGAGATACGCAGTATTTT. It yields the protein CASSPSRRDTQYF.

In this sample, this clonotype turned up many times. V usage is TRBV29-1 and J usage is TRBJ1-1, with D uncertain. Between the trimmed V and J ends, which lost 6 bases and 11 bases, there was a span of 16 bases. This CDR3 is 11 amino acids long. Germline lookup yields CDR1 SQVTM and CDR2 ANQGSEA. In nucleotides, the CDR3 is TGCAGCGTCCGGGTGCGGTCGTACGCTTTCTTT. Protein product: CSVRVRSYAFF. The full variable domain, its missing parts supplied by reference TRBV29-1 and TRBJ1-1, is SAVISQKPSRDICQRGTSLTIQCQVDSQVTMMFWYRQQPGQSLTLIATANQGSEATYESGFVIDKFPISRPNLTFSTLTVSNMSPEDSSIYLCSVRVRSYAFFGQGTRLTVV.

The V gene is TRBV12-3 or TRBV12-4, the J gene TRBJ2-2, with no clear D. Between the trimmed V and J ends, which lost 1 base and 0 bases, there was a span of 9 bases. The CDR3 covers 16 residues. The CDR3 nucleotides read TGTGCCAGCAGTTTAGTAGTGTACGCGAACACCGGGGAGCTGTTTTTT. It is translated as CASSLVVYANTGELFF.

Ten or more counts support this clonotype. This chain joins TRBV5-5 and TRBJ2-7; D call uncertain. Germline CDR1 and CDR2: SGHKS and YYEKEE (reference sequence). There are 14 residues in the CDR3. V was trimmed by 0 bases and J by 2 bases, leaving 9 bases between them. The CDR3 spells CASSLVQPPYEQYF. The CDR3 DNA follows: TGTGCCAGCAGCTTGGTTCAGCCGCCCTACGAGCAGTACTTC.

In this sample, this clonotype turned up many times. V is TRBV7-8 and J is TRBJ2-5, with unresolved D. CDR3 length: 14 amino acids. Germline V lookup: CDR1 SGHVS, CDR2 FQNEAQ. V lost 4 bases, J lost 0 bases, and 9 bases lay in between. CDR3 residues: CASSWTWDQETQYF. CDR3 in DNA: TGTGCCAGCAGCTGGACCTGGGACCAAGAGACCCAGTACTTC.

The gene calls are TRBV12-3 or TRBV12-4 and TRBJ1-1, with unresolved D. The CDR3 runs 13 residues. V shed 7 bases and J shed 1 base, with 10 bases lying between them. CDR3 sequence (DNA): TGTGCCAGCACCCCTCGGCAGAACACTGAAGCTTTCTTT. Translation: CASTPRQNTEAFF.

This clonotype was picked up many times. The chain couples TRBV11-1 to TRBJ2-7, with D uncertain. CDR1 and CDR2 from the germline V gene are SGHAT and FQDESV (reference sequence). Between the trimmed V and J ends, which lost 1 base and 3 bases, there was a span of 7 bases. The CDR3 has 13 residues. CDR3 sequence reads: CASSLEQYYEQYF. The CDR3 coding sequence is TGTGCCAGCAGCTTAGAACAGTACTACGAGCAGTACTTC.

This clonotype was seen many times. The rearrangement joins TRBV9 to TRBJ1-1; D is uncertain. Per the germline V gene, CDR1 is SGDLS and CDR2 is YYNGEE. The CDR3 covers 13 residues. V was cut by 4 bases and J by 0 bases, with 7 bases left in between. Here the CDR3 reads CASSTRMNTEAFF. The DNA of the CDR3 is TGTGCCAGCAGCACAAGGATGAACACTGAAGCTTTCTTT.

To note about this clonotype: This could be a read error, since a much larger clone is one nucleotide away. The chain carries TRBV7-2 and TRBJ2-2; D gene ambiguous. Germline V gives CDR1 SGHTA, CDR2 FQGNSA. The CDR3 loop spans 15 amino acids. The CDR3 sequence: CVSSPSTTNTGELFF. In nucleotides, the CDR3 is TGTGTCAGCAGCCCGAGTACTACGAACACCGGGGAGCTGTTTTTT.

CDR3 sequence: CASSSESGYNSPLHF. The CDR3 bases are TGTGCCAGCAGCTCGGAATCCGGGTATAATTCACCCCTCCACTTT. The V gene is TRBV5-6, the J gene TRBJ1-6; D gene unclear. Trimming took off 3 bases at V and 4 bases at J, with 11 bases between the two ends. The CDR3 is 15 amino acids. Germline V gene data show CDR1 as SGHDT and CDR2 as YYEEEE.

This clonotype was counted a few times. The rearrangement links TRBV7-2 to TRBJ2-3; D gene unclear. The CDR3 sequence is 12 residues long. Per germline, CDR1 SGHTA and CDR2 FQGNSA. The V gene lost 5 bases and the J gene lost 2 bases, with 5 bases spanning the gap. The CDR3 protein is CASSPTTDTQYF. DNA for the CDR3: TGTGCCAGCAGCCCCACCACAGATACGCAGTATTTT.

This clonotype showed up many times. The rearrangement joins TRBV4-1 to TRBJ1-3; the D is unclear. The ends were cut back, 9 bases at V and 4 bases at J, with 13 bases in the middle. Germline CDR1 and CDR2: MGHRA and YSYEKL. The CDR3 extends over 13 amino acids. Here the CDR3 reads CASSGVVGNTIYF. CDR3 sequence (DNA): TGCGCCAGTTCTGGGGTTGTGGGAAACACCATATATTTT.

This clonotype was counted many times. V and J are TRBV9 and TRBJ2-7; 7 positions match TRBD1. The junction had 6 bases not matched to a gene; V was cut back by 0 bases and J by 3 bases. This CDR3 spans 15 amino acids. The V gene's germline CDR1 is SGDLS and CDR2 YYNGEE. The CDR3 is CASSVGQGVVYEQYF. The CDR3 nucleotides are TGTGCCAGCAGCGTAGGACAGGGCGTCGTCTACGAGCAGTACTTC.

The chain joins TRBV29-1 to TRBJ2-5; 8 bases are shared with TRBD1. Looked up from germline, CDR1 is SQVTM and CDR2 is ANQGSEA. V lost 4 bases, J lost 4 bases, and 8 bases stayed unmatched. The CDR3 totals 14 residues. CDR3 residues: CSVGYRGAGETQYF. The CDR3 DNA sequence: TGCAGCGTTGGGTACAGGGGGGCAGGAGAGACCCAGTACTTC. The full variable domain, rest sourced from reference TRBV29-1 and TRBJ2-5, is SAVISQKPSRDICQRGTSLTIQCQVDSQVTMMFWYRQQPGQSLTLIATANQGSEATYESGFVIDKFPISRPNLTFSTLTVSNMSPEDSSIYLCSVGYRGAGETQYFGPGTRLLVL.

This clonotype was seen a few times. This chain links TRBV11-2 with TRBJ2-5, with 9 bases aligning to TRBD1. Germline V gene data show CDR1 as SGHAT and CDR2 as FQNNGV. The CDR3 is 15 residues long. V lost 3 bases, J lost 0 bases, and 2 bases stayed unmatched. For the CDR3, the DNA is TGTGCCAGCAGCTTTGGGACAGGGAACCAAGAGACCCAGTACTTC. Translation gives CASSFGTGNQETQYF.

This clonotype came up a few times. The chain recombines TRBV6-5 with TRBJ2-3; D is tentatively TRBD1 or TRBD2 (5 bases each). CDR1 is MNHEY, CDR2 SVGAGI, per germline. CDR3 length: 13 amino acids. V gave up 4 bases and J gave up 8 bases, with 13 bases separating them. CDR3 protein: CASSSGTGPTQYF. DNA for the CDR3: TGTGCCAGCAGTTCTGGTACGGGGCCTACGCAGTATTTT.

This clonotype was seen ten or more times. This chain uses TRBV6-1 with TRBJ1-1; D is unresolved. This CDR3 has 14 amino acids. The germline gives CDR1 MNHNS, CDR2 SASEGT. V gave up 3 bases and J gave up 0 bases, with 8 bases separating them. CDR3 bases: TGTGCCAGCAGTGAGCATACAGTGAACACTGAAGCTTTCTTT. Its translation is CASSEHTVNTEAFF.